Below are 3 T cell receptor beta chains sequenced from a single sample in a study of neurological immune-mediated disorders. TCRdb called the 5' RACE reads again in MiXCR, with one record for every CDR3 protein. The sample includes about 62,000 distinct CDR3 sequences, about 4% seen only once; the top ten take about 2%. The sample was PBMCs. These receptor sequences come from a woman aged 50 to 60 with multiple sclerosis.

There are many counts of this clonotype. The chain couples TRBV7-9 to TRBJ1-1; D remains ambiguous. This CDR3 comprises 11 residues. Germline lookup yields CDR1 SEHNR and CDR2 FQNEAQ (reference sequence). V was cut by 5 bases and J by 3 bases, with 4 bases left in between. CDR3 nucleotide sequence: TGTGCCAGCAGCCTTTACACTGAAGCTTTCTTT. Amino acid sequence: CASSLYTEAFF.

This chain joins TRBV18 and TRBJ1-1, with TRBD1 identical over 7 bases. The length of the CDR3 is 15 residues. Germline CDR1 is KGHSH and CDR2 is LQKENI. V lost 3 bases, J lost 0 bases, and 4 bases stayed unmatched. CDR3 nucleotide sequence: TGTGCCAGCTCACCCGACAGGGCGGTGAACACTGAAGCTTTCTTT. It encodes CASSPDRAVNTEAFF.

This clonotype was picked up many times. V gene TRBV6-5 combines with J gene TRBJ1-2; 7 bases line up with TRBD1. The junction had 4 bases not matched to a gene; V was cut back by 3 bases and J by 6 bases. Germline CDR1 and CDR2: MNHEY and SVGAGI. The CDR3 consists of 13 residues. The CDR3 loop reads CASSYSGQDGYTF. The CDR3 nucleotides read TGTGCCAGCAGTTATTCCGGACAGGATGGCTACACCTTC.